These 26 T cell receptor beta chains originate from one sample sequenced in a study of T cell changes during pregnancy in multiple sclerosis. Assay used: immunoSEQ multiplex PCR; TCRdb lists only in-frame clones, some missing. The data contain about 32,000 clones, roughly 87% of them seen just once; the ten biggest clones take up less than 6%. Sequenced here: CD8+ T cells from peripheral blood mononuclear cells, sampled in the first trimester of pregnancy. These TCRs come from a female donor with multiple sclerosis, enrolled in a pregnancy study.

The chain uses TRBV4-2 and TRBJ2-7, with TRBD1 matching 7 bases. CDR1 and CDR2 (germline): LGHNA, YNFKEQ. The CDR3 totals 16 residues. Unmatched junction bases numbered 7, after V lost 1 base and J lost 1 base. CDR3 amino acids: CASSQALRDSSYEQYF. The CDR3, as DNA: TGTGCCAGCAGCCAAGCTCTTCGGGACAGTTCCTACGAGCAGTACTTC.

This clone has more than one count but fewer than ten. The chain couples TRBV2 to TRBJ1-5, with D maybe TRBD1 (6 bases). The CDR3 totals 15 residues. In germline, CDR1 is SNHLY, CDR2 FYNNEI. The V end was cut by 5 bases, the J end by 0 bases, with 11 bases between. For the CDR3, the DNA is TGTGCCAGCAGTCGGACAGACACTAGCAATCAGCCCCAGCATTTT. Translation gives CASSRTDTSNQPQHF.

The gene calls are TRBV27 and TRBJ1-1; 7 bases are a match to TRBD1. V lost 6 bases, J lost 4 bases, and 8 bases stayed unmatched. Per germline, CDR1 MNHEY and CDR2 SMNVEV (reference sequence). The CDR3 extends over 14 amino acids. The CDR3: CASRIGGAVTEAFF. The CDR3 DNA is TGTGCCAGCAGGATAGGGGGCGCGGTCACTGAAGCTTTCTTT.

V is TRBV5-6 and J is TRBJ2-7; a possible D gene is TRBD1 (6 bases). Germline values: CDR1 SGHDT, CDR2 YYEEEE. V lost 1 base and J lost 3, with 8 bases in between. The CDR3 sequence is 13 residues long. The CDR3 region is CASSLTGNYEQYF. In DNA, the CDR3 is TGTGCCAGCAGCTTGACAGGGAACTACGAGCAGTACTTC.

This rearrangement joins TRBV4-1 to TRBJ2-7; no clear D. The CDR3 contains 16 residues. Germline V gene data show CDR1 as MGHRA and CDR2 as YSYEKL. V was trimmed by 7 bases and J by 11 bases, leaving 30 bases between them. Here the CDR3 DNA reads TGCGCCAGCAAGCTTACGATTTCCTCACGGTCCGCTGTAAAGTACTTC. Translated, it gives CASKLTISSRSAVKYF.

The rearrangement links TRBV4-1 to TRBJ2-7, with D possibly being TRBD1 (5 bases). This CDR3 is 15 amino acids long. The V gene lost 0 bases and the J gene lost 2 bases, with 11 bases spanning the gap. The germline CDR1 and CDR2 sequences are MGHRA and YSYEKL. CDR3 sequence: CASSQDPPRAYEQYF. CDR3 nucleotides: TGCGCCAGCAGCCAAGATCCCCCCAGGGCCTACGAGCAGTACTTC.

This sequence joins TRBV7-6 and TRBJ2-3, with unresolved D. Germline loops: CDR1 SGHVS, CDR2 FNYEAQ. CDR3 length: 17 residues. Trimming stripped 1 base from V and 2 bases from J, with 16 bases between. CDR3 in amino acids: CASSLVAGLHFTDTQYF. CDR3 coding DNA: TGTGCCAGCAGCTTAGTGGCAGGCCTTCATTTCACAGATACGCAGTATTTT.

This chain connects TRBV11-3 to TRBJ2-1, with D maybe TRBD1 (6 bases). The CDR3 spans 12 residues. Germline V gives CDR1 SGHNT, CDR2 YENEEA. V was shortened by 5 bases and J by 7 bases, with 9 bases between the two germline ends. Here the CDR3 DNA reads TGTGCCAGCAGCGGGGGCCTTAATGAGCAGTTCTTC. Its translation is CASSGGLNEQFF.

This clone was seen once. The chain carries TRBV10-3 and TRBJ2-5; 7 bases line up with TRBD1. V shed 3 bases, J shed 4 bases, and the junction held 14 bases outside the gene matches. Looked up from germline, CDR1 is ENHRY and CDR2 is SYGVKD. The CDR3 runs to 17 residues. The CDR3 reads CAISEISDRDHRETQYF. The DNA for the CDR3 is TGTGCCATCAGTGAAATTTCCGACAGGGACCATCGAGAGACCCAGTACTTC.

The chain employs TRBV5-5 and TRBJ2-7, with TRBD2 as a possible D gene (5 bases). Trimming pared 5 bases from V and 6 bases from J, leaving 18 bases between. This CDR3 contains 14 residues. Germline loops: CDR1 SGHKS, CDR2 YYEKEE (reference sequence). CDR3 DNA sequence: TGTGCCAGCAGTCCTTCACGGGGTTGGCTCGAGCAGTACTTC. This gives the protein CASSPSRGWLEQYF.

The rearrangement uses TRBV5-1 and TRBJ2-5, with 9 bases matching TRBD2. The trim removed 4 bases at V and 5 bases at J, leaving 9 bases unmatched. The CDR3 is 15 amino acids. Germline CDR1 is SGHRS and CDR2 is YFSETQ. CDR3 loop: CASSPSGVAMETQYF. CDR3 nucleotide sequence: TGCGCCAGCAGCCCTAGCGGGGTTGCTATGGAGACCCAGTACTTC.

CDR3: CASSYLLAGAYEQYF. The CDR3 DNA reads as TGTGCCAGCAGTTACCTACTAGCGGGGGCCTACGAGCAGTACTTC. V usage is TRBV6-5 and J usage is TRBJ2-7; TRBD2 agrees at 11 bases. Germline V gives CDR1 MNHEY, CDR2 SVGAGI. Trimming removed 2 bases from V and 2 bases from J; junction bases left unmatched: 2. The CDR3 runs to 15 residues.

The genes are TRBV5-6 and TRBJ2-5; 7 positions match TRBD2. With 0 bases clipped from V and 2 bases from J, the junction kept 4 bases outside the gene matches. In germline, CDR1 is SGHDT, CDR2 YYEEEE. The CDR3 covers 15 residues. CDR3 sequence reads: CASSLAWGGQETQYF. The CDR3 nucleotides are TGTGCCAGCAGCTTGGCTTGGGGGGGGCAAGAGACCCAGTACTTC.

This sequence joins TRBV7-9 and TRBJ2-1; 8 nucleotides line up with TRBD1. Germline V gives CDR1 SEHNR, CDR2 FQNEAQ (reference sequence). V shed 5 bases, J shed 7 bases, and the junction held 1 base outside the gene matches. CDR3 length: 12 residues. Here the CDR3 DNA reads TGTGCCAGCAGCCGGACAGGGAATGAGCAGTTCTTC. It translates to CASSRTGNEQFF.

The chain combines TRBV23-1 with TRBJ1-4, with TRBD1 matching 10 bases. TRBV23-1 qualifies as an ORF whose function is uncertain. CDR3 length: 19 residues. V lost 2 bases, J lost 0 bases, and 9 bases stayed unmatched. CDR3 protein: CASSQTGTGEPSTNEKLFF. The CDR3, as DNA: TGCGCCAGCAGTCAAACCGGGACAGGGGAACCCTCAACTAATGAAAAACTGTTTTTT.

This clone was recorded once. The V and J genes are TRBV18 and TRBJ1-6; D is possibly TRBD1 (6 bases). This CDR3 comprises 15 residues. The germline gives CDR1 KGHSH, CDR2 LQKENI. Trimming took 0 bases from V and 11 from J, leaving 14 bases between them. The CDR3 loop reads CASSPPGAGTAPLHF. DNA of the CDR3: TGTGCCAGCTCACCACCGGGGGCAGGGACGGCACCCCTCCACTTT.

The CDR3 DNA reads as TGCAGCGTTGACGGACTACCAAGACAACCAAAAGAGACCCAGTACTTC. This codes for CSVDGLPRQPKETQYF. The V gene is TRBV29-1, the J gene TRBJ2-5, with D possibly TRBD2 on 6 matching bases. The CDR3 runs 16 residues. The V end lost 3 bases, the J end lost 3 bases, and 20 bases lay between the germline ends. Per germline, CDR1 SQVTM and CDR2 ANQGSEA.

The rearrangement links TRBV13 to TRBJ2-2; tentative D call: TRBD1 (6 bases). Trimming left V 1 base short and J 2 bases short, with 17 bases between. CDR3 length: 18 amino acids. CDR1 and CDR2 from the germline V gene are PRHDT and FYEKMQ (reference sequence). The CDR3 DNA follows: TGTGCCAGCAGCTTAGTCCCAGCGGCCGGGACAAACACCGGGGAGCTGTTTTTT. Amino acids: CASSLVPAAGTNTGELFF. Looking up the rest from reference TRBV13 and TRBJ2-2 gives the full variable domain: AAGVIQSPRHLIKEKRETATLKCYPIPRHDTVYWYQQGPGQDPQFLISFYEKMQSDKGSIPDRFSAQQFSDYHSELNMSSLELGDSALYFCASSLVPAAGTNTGELFFGEGSRLTVL.

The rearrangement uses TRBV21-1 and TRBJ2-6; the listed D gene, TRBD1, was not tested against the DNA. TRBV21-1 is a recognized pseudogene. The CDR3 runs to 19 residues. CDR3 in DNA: TGTGCCAGCAGCAAGGGAACAGGACAGGGAGTCTCTGGGGCCAACGTCCTGACTTTC. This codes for CASSKGTGQGVSGANVLTF.

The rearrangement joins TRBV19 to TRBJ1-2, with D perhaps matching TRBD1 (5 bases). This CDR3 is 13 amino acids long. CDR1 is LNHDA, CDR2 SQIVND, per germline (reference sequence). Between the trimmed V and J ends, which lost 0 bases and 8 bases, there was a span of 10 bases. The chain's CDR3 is CASSIEGAGGYTF. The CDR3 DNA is TGTGCCAGTAGTATAGAAGGGGCCGGCGGCTACACCTTC.

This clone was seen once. The CDR3 nucleotides are TGTGCCAGCAGCTTGACAGGTCTTAGCTATGGCTACACCTTC. It yields the protein CASSLTGLSYGYTF. The V call is TRBV5-6, the J call TRBJ1-2, with D perhaps matching TRBD1 (5 bases). The CDR3 extends over 14 amino acids. CDR1 is SGHDT and CDR2 is YYEEEE in the germline V gene. V was clipped by 1 base and J by 4 bases, with 11 bases between them.

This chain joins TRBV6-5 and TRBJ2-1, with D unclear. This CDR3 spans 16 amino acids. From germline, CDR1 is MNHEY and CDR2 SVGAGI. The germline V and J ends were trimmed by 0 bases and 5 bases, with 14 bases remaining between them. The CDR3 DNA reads TGTGCCAGCAGTTACTCGAATGCTAGGCCGCACAATGAGCAGTTCTTC. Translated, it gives CASSYSNARPHNEQFF.

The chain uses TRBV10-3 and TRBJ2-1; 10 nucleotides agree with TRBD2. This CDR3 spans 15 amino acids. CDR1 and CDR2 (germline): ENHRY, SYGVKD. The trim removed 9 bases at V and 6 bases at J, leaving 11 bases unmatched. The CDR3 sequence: CAISLEREGVNEQFF. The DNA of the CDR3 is TGTGCCATTTCCCTGGAGCGGGAGGGAGTCAATGAGCAGTTCTTC.

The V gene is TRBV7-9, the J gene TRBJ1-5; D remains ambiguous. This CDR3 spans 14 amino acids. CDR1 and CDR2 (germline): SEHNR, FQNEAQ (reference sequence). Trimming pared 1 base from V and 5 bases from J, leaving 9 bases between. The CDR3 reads CASSLGGEDQPQHF. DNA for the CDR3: TGTGCCAGCAGCTTAGGTGGGGAGGATCAGCCCCAGCATTTT.

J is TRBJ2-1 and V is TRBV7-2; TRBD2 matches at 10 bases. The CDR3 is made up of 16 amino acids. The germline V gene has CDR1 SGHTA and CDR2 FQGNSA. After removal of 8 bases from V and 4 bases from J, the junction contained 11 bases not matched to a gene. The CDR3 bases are TGTGCCAGCCTACTAGCGGGACCCTTAGAATACAATGAGCAGTTCTTC. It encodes CASLLAGPLEYNEQFF. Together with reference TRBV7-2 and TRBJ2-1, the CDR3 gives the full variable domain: GAGVSQSPSNKVTEKGKDVELRCDPISGHTALYWYRQSLGQGLEFLIYFQGNSAPDKSGLPSDRFSAERTGGSVSTLTIQRTQQEDSAVYLCASLLAGPLEYNEQFFGPGTRLTVL.

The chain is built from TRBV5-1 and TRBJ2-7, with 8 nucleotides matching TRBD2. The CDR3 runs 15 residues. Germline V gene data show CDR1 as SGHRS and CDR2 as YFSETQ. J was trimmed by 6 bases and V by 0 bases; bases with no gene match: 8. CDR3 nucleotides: TGCGCCAGCAGCTTGGTCGCGGGGGGCGAGAGCGAGCAGTACTTC. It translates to CASSLVAGGESEQYF.